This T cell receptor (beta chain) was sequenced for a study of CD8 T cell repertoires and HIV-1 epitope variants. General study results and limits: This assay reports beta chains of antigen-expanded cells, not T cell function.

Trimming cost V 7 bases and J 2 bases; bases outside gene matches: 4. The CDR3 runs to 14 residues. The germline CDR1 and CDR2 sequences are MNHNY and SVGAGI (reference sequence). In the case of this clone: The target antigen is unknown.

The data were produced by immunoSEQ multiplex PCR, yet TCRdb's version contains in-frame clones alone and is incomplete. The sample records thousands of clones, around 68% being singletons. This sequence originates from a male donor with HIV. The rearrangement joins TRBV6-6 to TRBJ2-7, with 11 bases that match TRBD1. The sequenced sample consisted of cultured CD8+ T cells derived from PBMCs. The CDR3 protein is CASNPGQGAYEQYF. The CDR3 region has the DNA TGTGCCAGCAATCCGGGACAGGGGGCCTACGAGCAGTACTTC.